This is a list of T cell receptor beta chains from one sample in a study of beta chain features in type 1 diabetes. Measured with immunoSEQ multiplex PCR; TCRdb has only the in-frame clones, and not every one. This repertoire shows under 850,000 clones, 13% found once; its top ten account for about 0.02%. The specimen was naive CD4+ T cells from blood. The receptors shown here come from a man younger than 30 with type 1 diabetes. The CDR3 runs from the conserved cysteine through the conserved F or W. Fields, in order: V gene, J gene, D gene, CDR3 length, clone size, CDR3 protein, CDR3 DNA. The D gene is left open where the match is weak. Clone sizes are given selectively: once, few, many, or a class where the clone is expanded.

>TRBV30|TRBJ2-2|-|15|few
CAWSLRGQNTGELFF
TGTGCCTGGAGCCTCCGCGGACAGAACACCGGGGAGCTGTTTTTT
>TRBV7-6|TRBJ1-2|-|16|-
CASSSLTPGRRDGYTF
TGTGCCAGCAGCTCCCTAACTCCAGGGAGACGAGATGGCTACACCTTC
>TRBV5-1|TRBJ1-5|-|14|-
CASSFNGGDQPQHF
TGCGCCAGCAGCTTCAATGGGGGTGATCAGCCCCAGCATTTT
>TRBV29-1|TRBJ2-3|-|13|-
CSVEGLIPDTQYF
TGCAGCGTTGAAGGCCTCATTCCGGATACGCAGTATTTT
>TRBV6-5|TRBJ2-1|-|12|few
CASSEASNEQFF
TGTGCCAGCAGTGAAGCCTCGAATGAGCAGTTCTTC
>TRBV28|TRBJ2-1|TRBD2|16|few
CASSSSSGGPQNEQFF
TGTGCCAGCAGTTCGTCTAGCGGGGGGCCTCAGAATGAGCAGTTCTTC
>TRBV14|TRBJ1-1|-|13|-
CASSQTRSTEAFF
TGTGCCAGCAGCCAAACCAGAAGCACTGAAGCTTTCTTT
>TRBV19|TRBJ2-1|-|14|-
CASTSGDNYNEQFF
TGTGCCAGTACCAGCGGCGACAACTACAATGAGCAGTTCTTC
>TRBV27|TRBJ1-2|-|15|-
CASSLSYVSNYGYTF
TGTGCCAGCAGTTTATCCTATGTGTCCAACTATGGCTACACCTTC
>TRBV5-4|TRBJ2-5|TRBD2|16|-
CASSPMTGGPIETQYF
TGTGCCAGCAGCCCTATGACGGGGGGGCCCATAGAGACCCAGTACTTC
>TRBV4-1|TRBJ2-1|TRBD1|17|few
CASSPRIQGSSYNEQFF
TGCGCCAGCAGCCCAAGAATACAGGGGAGCTCCTACAATGAGCAGTTCTTC
>TRBV7-8|TRBJ1-1|-|12|few
CASSDGGRGGPF
TGTGCCAGCAGCGACGGGGGCCGTGGTGGCCCCTTT
>TRBV19|TRBJ2-5|-|12|-
CASTHGGETQYF
TGTGCCAGTACTCACGGGGGAGAGACCCAGTACTTC
>TRBV5-1|TRBJ2-1|-|13|few
CASTRDTYNEQFF
TGCGCCAGCACCAGGGATACCTACAATGAGCAGTTCTTC
>TRBV15|TRBJ2-2|TRBD1|14|few
CATSRDRAAGELFF
TGTGCCACCAGCCGGGACAGGGCGGCCGGGGAGCTGTTTTTT
>TRBV6-5|TRBJ1-1|-|13|-
CASSSGRNTEAFF
TGTGCCAGCAGTTCCGGACGCAACACTGAAGCTTTCTTT
>TRBV20-1|TRBJ1-2|-|11|-
CSAREGYGYTF
TGCAGTGCTAGAGAGGGGTATGGCTACACCTTC
>TRBV10-3|TRBJ1-2|-|9|few
CAISRSVTF
TGTGCCATCAGTCGCTCGGTCACCTTC
>TRBV11-3|TRBJ2-7|-|13|few
CASSLGQNYEQYF
TGTGCCAGCAGCCTGGGGCAGAACTACGAGCAGTACTTC
>TRBV23-1|TRBJ2-5|-|16|-
CASSHPVVNEKETQYF
TGCGCCAGCAGTCACCCTGTGGTAAACGAAAAAGAGACCCAGTACTTC
>TRBV6-5|TRBJ2-5|-|14|-
CASSYSGPQETQYF
TGTGCCAGCAGTTACTCGGGACCGCAAGAGACCCAGTACTTC
>TRBV7-9|TRBJ1-6|-|15|few
CASSLQGQLNSPLHF
TGTGCCAGCAGCTTACAGGGACAACTGAATTCACCCCTCCACTTT
>TRBV7-9|TRBJ2-3|-|13|few
CASSLGGRDTQYF
TGTGCCAGCAGCTTAGGGGGTAGAGATACGCAGTATTTT
>TRBV5-1|TRBJ1-1|-|15|few
CASSLVGGGYTEAFF
TGCGCCAGCAGCTTGGTCGGGGGCGGTTACACTGAAGCTTTCTTT
>TRBV25-1|TRBJ2-5|-|16|-
CASSEFLGTFQETQYF
TGTGCCAGCAGTGAATTCTTGGGGACATTCCAAGAGACCCAGTACTTC